This TCR beta chain stems from a study of PD-L1 blockade in urothelial cancer. As for time point: pretreatment peripheral blood. Sampling of each patient yielded between 1 and 8 specimens, collected pretreatment and on-treatment. The V and J ends lost 5 bases and 11 bases, in that order; junction bases with no gene match: 4. Per the germline V gene, CDR1 is MNHEY and CDR2 is SVGAGI. This CDR3 comprises 13 residues. Some clones are missing from TCRdb's copy, which holds only in-frame ones; the method was immunoSEQ multiplex PCR. This sample has approximately 90,000 clones, with more than 75% found just once.

The TCR originated in a man in his fifties or sixties with urothelial cancer. This chain connects TRBV6-5 to TRBJ1-6, with TRBD1 identical over 9 bases. The sequencing used PBMCs, collected around atezolizumab (anti-PD-L1) treatment. CDR3 sequence: CASSTTGGPPLHF. The CDR3 DNA sequence: TGTGCCAGCAGTACGACAGGGGGACCACCCCTCCACTTT.